The rows below give T cell receptor beta chains drawn from one sample of a study of identical twins. Using its own MiXCR run on the 5' RACE reads, TCRdb lists one record per CDR3 protein. This table has 450,000 or so distinct CDR3 sequences, about 18% appearing once. The sequenced material came from naive T cells sorted from blood. The receptors derive from a man aged 50 or older in good health. CDR3s include the opening cysteine and the closing phenylalanine or tryptophan. Fields, in order: V gene, CDR3 length, D gene, J gene, clone size, CDR3 DNA, CDR3 protein. The D gene is left open where the match is weak. Clone size appears in some rows only: once, few, many, or a class for an expanded clone.

v_gene: TRBV9
len: 11
d_gene: NA
j_gene: TRBJ2-7
abundance: NA
CDR3nt: TGTGCCGGACAGCGGTTCTACGAGCAGTACTTC
CDR3aa: CAGQRFYEQYF

v_gene: TRBV9
len: 14
d_gene: NA
j_gene: TRBJ2-5
abundance: many
CDR3nt: TGTGCCAGCAGCGTAGAAATCAGGGGAGAGACCCAGTACTTC
CDR3aa: CASSVEIRGETQYF

v_gene: TRBV10-3
len: 13
d_gene: NA
j_gene: TRBJ2-3
abundance: many
CDR3nt: TGTGCCATCAGTGGATCCCGCACAGATACGCAGTATTTT
CDR3aa: CAISGSRTDTQYF

v_gene: TRBV12-3/TRBV12-4
len: 19
d_gene: TRBD2
j_gene: TRBJ2-3
abundance: NA
CDR3nt: TGTGCCAGCAGCCCCGGCCTAGCGGGGGGGCTTTTTGGCACAGATACGCAGTATTTT
CDR3aa: CASSPGLAGGLFGTDTQYF

v_gene: TRBV5-1
len: 16
d_gene: NA
j_gene: TRBJ1-4
abundance: few
CDR3nt: TGCGCCAGCAGCTTGCCATCGGGCCAGGATAATGAAAAACTGTTTTTT
CDR3aa: CASSLPSGQDNEKLFF

v_gene: TRBV11-2
len: 14
d_gene: TRBD1
j_gene: TRBJ2-7
abundance: many
CDR3nt: TGTGCCAGCAGCTTAGGACAGGGGGACTACGAGCAGTACTTC
CDR3aa: CASSLGQGDYEQYF

v_gene: TRBV27
len: 17
d_gene: NA
j_gene: TRBJ1-2
abundance: NA
CDR3nt: TGTGCCAGCAGTTTATCTCGTTACAGGGTGGGGGACTATGGCTACACCTTC
CDR3aa: CASSLSRYRVGDYGYTF

v_gene: TRBV20-1
len: 16
d_gene: TRBD2
j_gene: TRBJ2-3
abundance: few
CDR3nt: TGCAGTGCTAGCGGAGCGGGAGGGTCTAGCACAGATACGCAGTATTTT
CDR3aa: CSASGAGGSSTDTQYF

v_gene: TRBV7-8
len: 15
d_gene: NA
j_gene: TRBJ1-5
abundance: once
CDR3nt: TGTGCCAGCAGCTTAGCGGCAGGGACGGAGCAGCCCCAGCATTTT
CDR3aa: CASSLAAGTEQPQHF

v_gene: TRBV7-2
len: 15
d_gene: TRBD2
j_gene: TRBJ2-1
abundance: many
CDR3nt: TGTGCCAGCAGCTTAGTCCTAGCGGGAGATCCTGAGCAGTTCTTC
CDR3aa: CASSLVLAGDPEQFF

v_gene: TRBV10-3
len: 13
d_gene: NA
j_gene: TRBJ2-5
abundance: few
CDR3nt: TGTGCCATCAGTGGAGGCGGTCGAGAGACCCAGTACTTC
CDR3aa: CAISGGGRETQYF

v_gene: TRBV5-1
len: 15
d_gene: TRBD1
j_gene: TRBJ2-5
abundance: few
CDR3nt: TGCGCCAGCATCAGGACAGGCCTCCCCACGGAGACCCAGTACTTC
CDR3aa: CASIRTGLPTETQYF

v_gene: TRBV7-7
len: 15
d_gene: TRBD2
j_gene: TRBJ2-1
abundance: few
CDR3nt: TGTGCTAGCAGCTTAGGGCGGGGGGCCGGTAATGAGCAGTTCTTC
CDR3aa: CASSLGRGAGNEQFF

v_gene: TRBV11-2
len: 13
d_gene: NA
j_gene: TRBJ2-2
abundance: NA
CDR3nt: TGTGCCAGCAGCCTACGGAGGACCGGGGAGCTGTTTTTT
CDR3aa: CASSLRRTGELFF

v_gene: TRBV27
len: 14
d_gene: NA
j_gene: TRBJ2-1
abundance: NA
CDR3nt: TGTGCCAGCAGTTTAAAGGGTTTAGGGAATGAGCAGTTCTTC
CDR3aa: CASSLKGLGNEQFF

v_gene: TRBV4-3
len: 13
d_gene: NA
j_gene: TRBJ1-5
abundance: NA
CDR3nt: TGCGCCAGCAGCCAAGAGGGGAGGTCGCCCCAGCATTTT
CDR3aa: CASSQEGRSPQHF

v_gene: TRBV27
len: 15
d_gene: NA
j_gene: TRBJ1-2
abundance: NA
CDR3nt: TGTGCCAGCAGTTTAGGCACCAACTCTAACTATGGCTACACCTTC
CDR3aa: CASSLGTNSNYGYTF

v_gene: TRBV12-3/TRBV12-4
len: 13
d_gene: NA
j_gene: TRBJ2-7
abundance: many
CDR3nt: TGTGCCAGCAGTTTAGTTCAAAGCTACGAGCAGTACTTC
CDR3aa: CASSLVQSYEQYF

v_gene: TRBV4-2
len: 15
d_gene: TRBD2
j_gene: TRBJ2-3
abundance: many
CDR3nt: TGTGCCAGCAGACTTAGCGGGGGTAACACAGATACGCAGTATTTT
CDR3aa: CASRLSGGNTDTQYF

v_gene: TRBV30
len: 16
d_gene: TRBD1
j_gene: TRBJ2-7
abundance: NA
CDR3nt: TGTGCCTGGGAAAGCCACCGGGACAGTGCCCCCTACGAGCAGTACTTC
CDR3aa: CAWESHRDSAPYEQYF

v_gene: TRBV29-1
len: 15
d_gene: NA
j_gene: TRBJ1-2
abundance: many
CDR3nt: TGCAGCGTTGTCGGTTCGGCAGGTGGAGACTATGGCTACACCTTC
CDR3aa: CSVVGSAGGDYGYTF

v_gene: TRBV27
len: 12
d_gene: NA
j_gene: TRBJ1-3
abundance: few
CDR3nt: TGTGCCAGCAGTGAACCAGGAAACACCATATATTTT
CDR3aa: CASSEPGNTIYF

v_gene: TRBV13
len: 14
d_gene: NA
j_gene: TRBJ2-7
abundance: many
CDR3nt: TGTGCCAGCAGCTCAGACCGACTTGCCTACGAGCAGTACTTC
CDR3aa: CASSSDRLAYEQYF

v_gene: TRBV5-4
len: 15
d_gene: NA
j_gene: TRBJ2-2
abundance: NA
CDR3nt: TGTGCCAGCAGCTTGGGGGGAGGGAACACCGGGGAGCTGTTTTTT
CDR3aa: CASSLGGGNTGELFF

v_gene: TRBV20-1
len: 13
d_gene: NA
j_gene: TRBJ2-7
abundance: NA
CDR3nt: TGCAGTGCTATACCCGGGACACGATACGAGCAGTACTTC
CDR3aa: CSAIPGTRYEQYF

v_gene: TRBV7-9
len: 13
d_gene: NA
j_gene: TRBJ2-7
abundance: many
CDR3nt: TGTGCCAGCAGCCTGGGACTGGGGGACGAGCAGTACTTC
CDR3aa: CASSLGLGDEQYF

v_gene: TRBV4-1
len: 16
d_gene: NA
j_gene: TRBJ2-1
abundance: NA
CDR3nt: TGCGCCAGCAGCCACTGGAGTGGGGGGGCCATGAATGAGCAGTTCTTC
CDR3aa: CASSHWSGGAMNEQFF

v_gene: TRBV28
len: 15
d_gene: NA
j_gene: TRBJ2-1
abundance: many
CDR3nt: TGTGCCAGCAGCAGGGACACCGAAGTCTACAATGAGCAGTTCTTC
CDR3aa: CASSRDTEVYNEQFF

v_gene: TRBV4-3
len: 14
d_gene: NA
j_gene: TRBJ2-5
abundance: NA
CDR3nt: TGCGCCAGCAGCCAGGGGCGGGGAAGGGAGACCCAGTACTTC
CDR3aa: CASSQGRGRETQYF

v_gene: TRBV6-5
len: 16
d_gene: NA
j_gene: TRBJ1-3
abundance: many
CDR3nt: TGTGCCAGCAGTTACGGGATACAGGGCTCTGGAAACACCATATATTTT
CDR3aa: CASSYGIQGSGNTIYF

v_gene: TRBV7-6
len: 14
d_gene: NA
j_gene: TRBJ2-7
abundance: NA
CDR3nt: TGTGCCAGCAGCGGATTGGGGGAATCCTACGAGCAGTACTTC
CDR3aa: CASSGLGESYEQYF

v_gene: TRBV5-1
len: 15
d_gene: NA
j_gene: TRBJ1-1
abundance: many
CDR3nt: TGCGCCAGCAGGACCTTCGGACAGTCGAACACTGAAGCTTTCTTT
CDR3aa: CASRTFGQSNTEAFF

v_gene: TRBV4-1
len: 14
d_gene: NA
j_gene: TRBJ2-3
abundance: few
CDR3nt: TGCGCCAGCAGCCAAGATCCAGTACCAGATACGCAGTATTTT
CDR3aa: CASSQDPVPDTQYF

v_gene: TRBV6-1
len: 15
d_gene: TRBD2
j_gene: TRBJ2-1
abundance: many
CDR3nt: TGTGCCAGCAGGACACGGGAGGTCTCCTACAATGAGCAGTTCTTC
CDR3aa: CASRTREVSYNEQFF

v_gene: TRBV18
len: 13
d_gene: NA
j_gene: TRBJ2-7
abundance: many
CDR3nt: TGTGCCAGCTCACCGCAGACAGCCTACGAGCAGTACTTC
CDR3aa: CASSPQTAYEQYF

v_gene: TRBV6-5
len: 13
d_gene: TRBD1
j_gene: TRBJ1-1
abundance: many
CDR3nt: TGTGCCAGCAGTTACAGGGGGCGCACTGAAGCTTTCTTT
CDR3aa: CASSYRGRTEAFF

v_gene: TRBV10-3
len: 11
d_gene: NA
j_gene: TRBJ2-5
abundance: NA
CDR3nt: TGTGCCATCAAAGGAGAAGAGACCCAGTACTTC
CDR3aa: CAIKGEETQYF

v_gene: TRBV28
len: 13
d_gene: NA
j_gene: TRBJ2-2
abundance: many
CDR3nt: TGTGCCAGCAGCTTGTCTAGCACCGGGGAGCTGTTTTTT
CDR3aa: CASSLSSTGELFF

v_gene: TRBV11-2
len: 13
d_gene: NA
j_gene: TRBJ2-3
abundance: NA
CDR3nt: TGTGCCAGCAGCTACGGGTTCACAGATACGCAGTATTTT
CDR3aa: CASSYGFTDTQYF

v_gene: TRBV6-2/TRBV6-3
len: 15
d_gene: TRBD2
j_gene: TRBJ2-1
abundance: few
CDR3nt: TGTGCCAGCAGGATGGGACTAGCGGGGGAGTATGAGCAGTTCTTC
CDR3aa: CASRMGLAGEYEQFF

v_gene: TRBV20-1
len: 16
d_gene: NA
j_gene: TRBJ2-3
abundance: few
CDR3nt: TGCAGTGCGTTTACCCGCGGTCGTGAAAGCACAGATACGCAGTATTTT
CDR3aa: CSAFTRGRESTDTQYF

v_gene: TRBV28
len: 16
d_gene: TRBD2
j_gene: TRBJ2-5
abundance: NA
CDR3nt: TGTGCCAGCAGTTCCCGACTAGCGGGAGGAGAAGAGACCCAGTACTTC
CDR3aa: CASSSRLAGGEETQYF

v_gene: TRBV14
len: 13
d_gene: NA
j_gene: TRBJ1-5
abundance: many
CDR3nt: TGTGCCAGCAGCCAAGATGGGGGACAGCCCCAGCATTTT
CDR3aa: CASSQDGGQPQHF

v_gene: TRBV12-3/TRBV12-4
len: 13
d_gene: NA
j_gene: TRBJ1-3
abundance: many
CDR3nt: TGTGCCAGCAGATCCCGCTCTGGAAACACCATATATTTT
CDR3aa: CASRSRSGNTIYF

v_gene: TRBV13
len: 17
d_gene: TRBD1
j_gene: TRBJ2-2
abundance: NA
CDR3nt: TGTGCCAGCAGCTTAGGCCGATGGACAGGGGACACCGGGGAGCTGTTTTTT
CDR3aa: CASSLGRWTGDTGELFF

v_gene: TRBV29-1
len: 14
d_gene: TRBD1
j_gene: TRBJ1-2
abundance: few
CDR3nt: TGCAGCGTTGACCCCAGACAGGGTACCTATGGCTACACCTTC
CDR3aa: CSVDPRQGTYGYTF